The next 18 T cell receptor beta chains were all read from a single sample in a study of cytomegalovirus exposure and HLA in healthy donors. The PCR made use of 60 Vbeta and 13 Jbeta primers. Using immunoSEQ multiplex PCR, the repertoire was profiled, and TCRdb retains in-frame clones only, with some absent. Of about 130,000 clones listed, roughly four fifths are singletons. The specimen sequenced was PBMCs. These receptors originate from a female donor in good health and CMV-seropositive.

The chain links TRBV28 to TRBJ2-7; tentative D call: TRBD2 (5 bases). Germline V CDR1 and CDR2: MDHEN, SYDVKM. The V and J ends lost 4 bases and 0 bases respectively, with 13 bases between them. The CDR3 has 15 residues. The CDR3 DNA sequence: TGTGCCAGCAGTTCTACTAGGGAGCCCTCCTACGAGCAGTACTTC. Amino acid sequence: CASSSTREPSYEQYF. The whole variable domain, filled in from reference TRBV28 and TRBJ2-7, reads DVKVTQSSRYLVKRTGEKVFLECVQDMDHENMFWYRQDPGLGLRLIYFSYDVKMKEKGDIPEGYSVSREKKERFSLILESASTNQTSMYLCASSSTREPSYEQYFGPGTRLTVT.

The J gene is TRBJ2-7, the V gene TRBV15; D might be TRBD1 (6 bases). V gave up 6 bases and J gave up 2 bases, with 11 bases separating them. Germline V lookup: CDR1 LNHNV, CDR2 YYDKDF (reference sequence). This CDR3 has 13 amino acids. The CDR3 sequence: CATRAGAPYEQYF. The CDR3 region has the DNA TGTGCCACCAGAGCAGGGGCCCCCTACGAGCAGTACTTC.

This clone appeared a few times. The genes are TRBV5-5 and TRBJ1-4, with a tentative D call TRBD1 (5 bases). This CDR3 region has 16 residues. The germline V and J ends were trimmed by 1 base and 8 bases, with 18 bases remaining between them. The germline CDR1 and CDR2 sequences are SGHKS and YYEKEE (reference sequence). The DNA for the CDR3 is TGTGCCAGCAGCTTGTCATTGGGGGGACTGGGGGAAAAACTGTTTTTT. As protein: CASSLSLGGLGEKLFF.

The rearrangement joins TRBV5-1 to TRBJ1-2; 7 positions agree with TRBD1. The CDR3 contains 13 residues. Germline assignment: CDR1 SGHRS and CDR2 YFSETQ. J lost 3 bases, V lost 4 bases, and 3 bases had no gene match. The CDR3 DNA is TGCGCCAGCAGCAAGGGACAGTACTATGGCTACACCTTC. This codes for CASSKGQYYGYTF.

The chain combines TRBV5-1 with TRBJ1-1; D uncertain. With 0 bases removed from V and 2 bases from J, the gap between germline ends came to 11 bases. This CDR3 is 15 amino acids long. Per germline, CDR1 SGHRS and CDR2 YFSETQ. The DNA for the CDR3 is TGCGCCAGCAGCTTGGCCGGAGGTACCAACACTGAAGCTTTCTTT. This translates into CASSLAGGTNTEAFF.

This clone was found a few times. This rearrangement joins TRBV5-6 to TRBJ2-2, with D perhaps matching TRBD1 (6 bases). Per the germline V gene, CDR1 is SGHDT and CDR2 is YYEEEE. Trimming took off 2 bases at V and 5 bases at J, with 13 bases between the two ends. The CDR3 is 15 amino acids. The CDR3 bases are TGTGCCAGCAGCTTTGTTTCAGGGGAAACCGGGGAGCTGTTTTTT. Protein sequence: CASSFVSGETGELFF.

The genes are TRBV9 and TRBJ2-7; possibly TRBD2 for D (6 bases). CDR1 and CDR2 (germline): SGDLS, YYNGEE. The V gene lost 2 bases and the J gene lost 1 base, with 13 bases spanning the gap. The CDR3 has 15 amino acids. The CDR3 nucleotides read TGTGCCAGCAGCGTGACCGGGACTGGGTCCTACGAGCAGTACTTC. Protein product: CASSVTGTGSYEQYF.

In the case of this clone: The same CDR3 can be traced to other DNA sequences in this sample. The chain links TRBV7-3 to TRBJ2-1, with TRBD1 identical over 8 bases. V lost 5 bases to trimming and J lost 1 base; unmatched junction nucleotides: 4. Germline CDR1 and CDR2: SGHTA and FQGTGA. The length of the CDR3 is 15 residues. Written as DNA, the CDR3 is TGTGCCAGCAGCCTAGACAGGGGATCCTACAATGAGCAGTTCTTC. Translation gives CASSLDRGSYNEQFF. Supplemented by reference TRBV7-3 and TRBJ2-1, the full variable domain reads GAGVSQTPSNKVTEKGKYVELRCDPISGHTALYWYRQSLGQGPEFLIYFQGTGAADDSGLPNDRFFAVRPEGSVSTLKIQRTERGDSAVYLCASSLDRGSYNEQFFGPGTRLTVL.

This clone was seen a single time. The rearrangement uses TRBV9 and TRBJ2-3, with D hard to call. The CDR3 loop spans 13 amino acids. Trimming stripped 0 bases from V and 6 bases from J, with 8 bases between. The germline V gene encodes CDR1 SGDLS and CDR2 YYNGEE. For the CDR3, the DNA is TGTGCCAGCAGCGTAGCTTCCGGGGATACGCAGTATTTT. This encodes CASSVASGDTQYF.

The chain couples TRBV7-8 to TRBJ2-5; TRBD2 matches 9 bases. The CDR3 is 19 residues long. Germline assignment: CDR1 SGHVS and CDR2 FQNEAQ. J was trimmed by 5 bases and V by 3 bases; bases with no gene match: 19. The CDR3 DNA is TGTGCCAGCAGCTTGCCGGGCGGGGGGGCTGGGATCGTAGTTGAGACCCAGTACTTC. As protein: CASSLPGGGAGIVVETQYF.

The V and J genes are TRBV28 and TRBJ1-1; 7 bases match TRBD1. The CDR3 covers 15 residues. Germline-derived CDR1 and CDR2 are MDHEN and SYDVKM. The ends lost 5 bases at V and 0 bases at J; junction bases unmatched: 6. The CDR3 DNA reads TGTGCCAGCAGTCCGCAGGGGGGTGTGAACACTGAAGCTTTCTTT. It is translated as CASSPQGGVNTEAFF.

This chain joins TRBV5-6 and TRBJ1-3; maybe TRBD1 (5 bases). The CDR3 runs to 16 residues. The V and J ends lost 4 bases and 9 bases respectively, with 23 bases between them. Germline V CDR1 and CDR2: SGHDT, YYEEEE. The CDR3 DNA reads as TGTGCCAGCAGCAGGTTGGAAGCGGGACTGCGAGGCACCATATATTTT. Translating gives CASSRLEAGLRGTIYF.

The V gene is TRBV6-1, the J gene TRBJ1-2; D might be TRBD1 (6 bases). V was trimmed by 2 bases and J by 5 bases, leaving 12 bases between them. The CDR3 is 14 amino acids. Germline CDR1 reads MNHNS; CDR2 reads SASEGT. Here the CDR3 reads CASSEKGTGYGYTF. The CDR3 DNA reads TGTGCCAGCAGTGAAAAGGGTACAGGGTATGGCTACACCTTC.

CDR3 in DNA: TGTGCCAGCAGCTTGTCATACGGAGATGAGCAGTTCTTC. Protein sequence: CASSLSYGDEQFF. V and J are TRBV5-6 and TRBJ2-1; D not certain. Trimming stripped 1 base from V and 8 bases from J, with 10 bases between. Germline CDR1 reads SGHDT; CDR2 reads YYEEEE. This CDR3 is built from 13 residues.

The chain has TRBV4-1 and TRBJ2-7; no clear D. The CDR3 totals 13 residues. The ends were cut back, 0 bases at V and 5 bases at J, with 8 bases in the middle. Germline lookup yields CDR1 MGHRA and CDR2 YSYEKL. The DNA for the CDR3 is TGCGCCAGCAGCCAAGATCAGTCGCACGAGCAGTACTTC. Amino acid sequence: CASSQDQSHEQYF.

The V call is TRBV7-2, the J call TRBJ1-5; D gene uncertain. V gave up 2 bases and J gave up 7 bases, with 12 bases separating them. The length of the CDR3 is 14 residues. Per germline, CDR1 SGHTA and CDR2 FQGNSA. CDR3 nucleotide sequence: TGTGCCAGCAGCTTAAGTGGCGGGGAGCAGCCCCAGCATTTT. Amino acid sequence: CASSLSGGEQPQHF.

This clone was seen a handful of times. CDR3 region: CAWKTGTGDTQYF. The CDR3 coding sequence is TGTGCCTGGAAAACCGGGACAGGCGATACGCAGTATTTT. The chain couples TRBV30 to TRBJ2-3; 8 bases match TRBD1. Per the germline V gene, CDR1 is GTSNPN and CDR2 is SVGIG (reference sequence). V gave up 4 bases and J gave up 6 bases; unmatched junction bases: 6. The CDR3 has 13 residues.

This clone was recorded only once. The CDR3 sequence is CSVRTTTGAGYTF. The CDR3 region has the DNA TGCAGCGTCCGGACCACGACAGGGGCCGGCTACACCTTC. This chain joins TRBV29-1 and TRBJ1-2; 8 bases fit TRBD1. The trim removed 6 bases at V and 8 bases at J, leaving 11 bases unmatched. The CDR3 extends over 13 amino acids. The germline V gene encodes CDR1 SQVTM and CDR2 ANQGSEA.